This entry concerns a single T cell receptor beta chain. The sample originates from a study of cytomegalovirus exposure and HLA in healthy donors. The CDR3 loop spans 18 amino acids. Trimming at V came to 1 base and at J to 0 bases, leaving 8 bases not matched to a gene. CDR1 LGHNA and CDR2 YSLEER come from the germline V gene. Some clones are missing from TCRdb's copy, which holds only in-frame ones; the method was immunoSEQ multiplex PCR. The data show hundreds of thousands of clones, roughly 91% seen once. The chain carries TRBV4-3 and TRBJ2-1; 8 bases are a match to TRBD2. This receptor was identified in a woman under 40 in good health and CMV-seronegative. Sequenced: PBMCs. DNA for the CDR3: TGCGCCAGCAGCCAAGTTCTAGCGGGCCGACTCTCCTACAATGAGCAGTTCTTC. Its protein is CASSQVLAGRLSYNEQFF.